These 11 T cell receptor beta chains originate from one sample sequenced in a study of spatial heterogeneity in lung cancer. Study outcomes and limitations: Counts that tracked tumor mutation counts were those of expanded intratumoral alpha and beta TCRs.

TCRdb itself ran the 5' RACE reads through MiXCR, one entry per CDR3 protein. The data show a few hundred distinct CDR3 sequences, about 40% seen once. The antigens of these receptors remain unknown. The time point denotes: sample taken at primary tumor resection. Here the sequenced sample was lung tumor tissue, taken at surgery. The receptors stem from a male donor with early-stage non-small cell lung cancer.

This clonotype appeared a few times. Since it is a stray read in a library aimed at alpha chains, this beta chain has a size that is not meaningful. The chain is built from TRBV20-1 and TRBJ2-3; 7 bases are a match to TRBD2. V gave up 4 bases and J gave up 6 bases; unmatched junction bases: 10. The germline CDR1 and CDR2 sequences are DFQATT and SNEGSKA (reference sequence). The CDR3 extends over 14 amino acids. The CDR3 DNA follows: TGCAGTGCTAAGCGGGACCCAACAAGGGATACGCAGTATTTT. As protein: CSAKRDPTRDTQYF.

A few counts support this clonotype. This beta chain lies outside the target of a library built for alpha chains; its clone size means little. This sequence joins TRBV20-1 and TRBJ2-7; D may be TRBD1 (6 bases). CDR1 DFQATT and CDR2 SNEGSKA come from the germline V gene (reference sequence). V lost 4 bases, J lost 4 bases, and 20 bases lay in between. This CDR3 contains 15 residues. CDR3 DNA sequence: TGCAGTGCTACCTCCTCCGACAGGAAGGGGTACGAGCAGTACTTC. Its translation is CSATSSDRKGYEQYF.

About this clonotype: The size of this beta chain means little, since it is a stray read in a library made for alpha chains. The CDR3 DNA reads TGCAGCGTAGGGGGCGCATACGAGCAGTACTTC. Amino acids: CSVGGAYEQYF. V gene TRBV29-1 combines with J gene TRBJ2-7; TRBD1 aligns across 7 bases. The CDR3 spans 11 residues. The V gene end was trimmed by 6 bases and the J gene end by 4 bases; junction bases not matched to a gene: 3. Germline lookup yields CDR1 SQVTM and CDR2 ANQGSEA.

This clonotype has only a few counts. This beta chain appears as a stray read in a library generated for alpha chains; its size is not informative. This chain links TRBV27 with TRBJ2-7; TRBD1 matches 7 bases. The CDR3 covers 13 residues. Trimming at V came to 6 bases and at J to 4 bases, leaving 6 bases not matched to a gene. Germline V gene data show CDR1 as MNHEY and CDR2 as SMNVEV (reference sequence). The CDR3: CASSRDSEYEQYF. Written as DNA, the CDR3 is TGTGCCAGCAGCCGGGACAGCGAGTACGAGCAGTACTTC.

This clonotype was picked up a small number of times. A library made for alpha chains picked up this beta chain off target, so its size means little. The rearrangement links TRBV4-2 to TRBJ1-5; D is undetermined. Germline V gives CDR1 LGHNA, CDR2 YNFKEQ. Trimming took off 0 bases at V and 2 bases at J, with 14 bases between the two ends. This CDR3 has 17 residues. CDR3 DNA sequence: TGTGCCAGCAGCCAAGACGGGCAGGTTCAGGGCAATCAGCCCCAGCATTTT. Translated: CASSQDGQVQGNQPQHF.

This clonotype was seen more than once but under ten times. In a library made to pick up alpha chains, this beta chain is a stray read with a size that means little. The gene calls are TRBV11-1 and TRBJ2-2; D gene uncertain. Per the germline V gene, CDR1 is SGHAT and CDR2 is FQDESV (reference sequence). The CDR3 sequence is 15 residues long. Trimming cost V 1 base and J 0 bases, with 6 bases left between them. The CDR3 loop reads CASSLGSSNTGELFF. In nucleotides, the CDR3 is TGTGCCAGCAGCTTAGGCAGTTCGAACACCGGGGAGCTGTTTTTT.

This clonotype was recorded a few times. With the library built for alpha chains, this beta chain is off target and its frequency is not meaningful. This chain connects TRBV6-2 or TRBV6-3 to TRBJ2-7; 10 positions match TRBD2. The CDR3 is made up of 18 amino acids. The germline V gene encodes CDR1 MNHEY and CDR2 SVGEGT. V lost 6 bases, J lost 1 base, and 15 bases stayed unmatched. As DNA, the CDR3 is TGTGCCAGCAGAAAACAGGCGGATGGGACTAGCGTTTCCTACGAGCAGTACTTC. It translates to CASRKQADGTSVSYEQYF.

As regards this clonotype: Little can be read into the size of this beta chain, an off-target read in a library designed for alpha chains. V gene TRBV2 combines with J gene TRBJ1-1; the D is unclear. V shed 1 base and J shed 2 bases, with 8 bases lying between them. Germline loops: CDR1 SNHLY, CDR2 FYNNEI. There are 14 residues in the CDR3. This CDR3 is CASSEDFGNTEAFF. The CDR3 bases are TGTGCCAGCAGTGAAGATTTCGGTAACACTGAAGCTTTCTTT.

In its sample, this clonotype was seen a few times. This beta chain turned up in a library designed for alpha chains; as an off-target read, its abundance says little. The chain employs TRBV27 and TRBJ2-1; no clear D. Germline CDR1 MNHEY, CDR2 SMNVEV (reference sequence). Trimming took 3 bases from V and 3 from J, leaving 6 bases between them. This CDR3 is built from 13 residues. CDR3 residues: CASSLSYYNEQFF. In DNA form, the CDR3 reads TGTGCCAGCAGTTTGAGTTACTACAATGAGCAGTTCTTC.

As to this clonotype: This beta chain is off target for a library built for alpha chains, so its abundance means little. V is TRBV20-1 and J is TRBJ2-4; D unresolved. Trimming took 4 bases from V and 9 from J, leaving 16 bases between them. The CDR3 is 13 residues long. CDR1 and CDR2 from the germline V gene are DFQATT and SNEGSKA (reference sequence). CDR3 residues: CSAMDVGLSIQYF. CDR3 nucleotides: TGCAGTGCTATGGACGTCGGGTTAAGCATTCAGTACTTC.

Concerning this clonotype itself: Since it is a stray read in a library aimed at alpha chains, this beta chain has a size that is not meaningful. V gene TRBV28 combines with J gene TRBJ2-5; D is ambiguous. Trimming took 8 bases from V and 4 from J, leaving 5 bases between them. Germline V gives CDR1 MDHEN, CDR2 SYDVKM. CDR3 length equals 10 residues. Written as DNA, the CDR3 is TGTGCCAGCGGGCGAGAGACCCAGTACTTC. Translating gives CASGRETQYF. Supplemented by reference TRBV28 and TRBJ2-5, the full variable domain reads DVKVTQSSRYLVKRTGEKVFLECVQDMDHENMFWYRQDPGLGLRLIYFSYDVKMKEKGDIPEGYSVSREKKERFSLILESASTNQTSMYLCASGRETQYFGPGTRLLVL.